Below are 17 T cell receptor beta chains sequenced from a single sample in a study of blood T cell repertoires in COVID-19 (dated by TCRdb to 2019 to 2021). Library preparation was by the immunoSEQ multiplex PCR assay. TCRdb carries this immuneACCESS record with in-frame sequences only. Its versions omit some clonotypes, under half of them owing to an unresolved V gene in the studies checked, with the rest unexplained. The sample profile shows about 140,000 clones; more than 60% of them were found once. The ten most abundant clones make up around a sixth of the sample. Material: peripheral blood. All receptors derive from a man in his forties or fifties with acute or convalescent COVID-19.

This clone was seen only once. The V call is TRBV6-6, the J call TRBJ1-1, with TRBD1 matching 7 bases. Trimming took 2 bases from V and 1 from J; bases not matched to a gene: 7. The CDR3 spans 16 residues. Germline CDR1 is MNHNY and CDR2 is SVGAGI (reference sequence). The CDR3: CASSYALTGRNTEAFF. The DNA for the CDR3 is TGTGCCAGCAGTTACGCGTTGACAGGGAGGAACACTGAAGCTTTCTTT.

This clone was counted ten times or more. This chain uses TRBV7-6 with TRBJ1-3; the D is unclear. Germline V gene data show CDR1 as SGHVS and CDR2 as FNYEAQ. The CDR3 has 15 residues. Between the trimmed V and J ends, which lost 2 bases and 0 bases, there was a span of 8 bases. Here the CDR3 reads CASSLQSFSGNTIYF. The CDR3 DNA is TGTGCCAGCAGCTTACAGTCATTCTCTGGAAACACCATATATTTT.

The chain employs TRBV12-3 or TRBV12-4 and TRBJ1-4; unclear D gene. The V and J ends lost 2 bases and 8 bases respectively, with 9 bases between them. There are 13 residues in the CDR3. The CDR3: CASSLREDEKLFF. The CDR3 DNA is TGTGCCAGCAGTTTAAGGGAGGACGAAAAACTGTTTTTT.

The V and J genes are TRBV19 and TRBJ1-6; 7 nucleotides match TRBD1. Germline V gene sequence: CDR1 LNHDA, CDR2 SQIVND (reference sequence). The V segment lost 8 bases and the J segment 9 bases; nucleotides outside the gene matches: 10. There are 14 residues in the CDR3. The CDR3 region is CASRSGTVTSPLHF. CDR3 nucleotides: TGTGCCAGTCGATCCGGGACAGTTACTTCACCCCTCCACTTT.

The chain has TRBV5-6 and TRBJ1-1, with TRBD1 identical over 8 bases. V dropped 4 bases and J dropped 6; count of bases not matched to a gene: 8. In germline, CDR1 is SGHDT, CDR2 YYEEEE. The CDR3 loop spans 14 amino acids. This chain's CDR3 is CASSGRTGSPEAFF. The CDR3 DNA reads TGTGCCAGCAGCGGACGGACAGGGAGCCCTGAAGCTTTCTTT.

The chain links TRBV27 to TRBJ1-2; tentative D call: TRBD1 (6 bases). Germline CDR1 is MNHEY and CDR2 is SMNVEV (reference sequence). Between the trimmed V and J ends, which lost 4 bases and 4 bases, there was a span of 16 bases. This CDR3 region has 15 residues. The CDR3 DNA follows: TGTGCCAGCAGTTCCAGGGGCCGGGGGGTCTATGGCTACACCTTC. It yields the protein CASSSRGRGVYGYTF.

V is TRBV24-1 and J is TRBJ2-5, with TRBD2 matching over 14 bases. Germline CDR1 KGHDR, CDR2 SFDVKD. The CDR3 spans 17 residues. V lost 4 bases and J lost 2; bases outside the gene matches: 5. DNA of the CDR3: TGTGCCACCAGTGACTCCGGACTAGCGGGGGGACAAGAGACCCAGTACTTC. Translation gives CATSDSGLAGGQETQYF.

The rearrangement uses TRBV7-2 and TRBJ1-2, with a weak D call TRBD1 (5 bases). The CDR3 consists of 14 residues. The V end was cut by 5 bases, the J end by 0 bases, with 10 bases between. Germline-derived CDR1 and CDR2 are SGHTA and FQGNSA. CDR3 region: CASSKGDPNYGYTF. CDR3 bases: TGTGCCAGCAGCAAAGGGGATCCTAACTATGGCTACACCTTC.

CDR3 protein: CASRSVQGAGDTEAFF. The CDR3, as DNA: TGCGCCAGCAGGTCCGTACAGGGGGCTGGGGACACTGAAGCTTTCTTT. The chain recombines TRBV5-1 with TRBJ1-1; TRBD1 matches 9 bases. The CDR3 runs 16 residues. The junction had 11 bases not matched to a gene; V was cut back by 5 bases and J by 3 bases. CDR1 is SGHRS, CDR2 YFSETQ, per germline.

The J gene is TRBJ1-1, the V gene TRBV27; tentative D call: TRBD1 (6 bases). V was shortened by 6 bases and J by 7 bases, with 9 bases between the two germline ends. Germline V gene sequence: CDR1 MNHEY, CDR2 SMNVEV (reference sequence). The CDR3 is 11 amino acids. CDR3 residues: CASRGTSEAFF. The CDR3 DNA reads TGTGCCAGCAGGGGGACAAGTGAAGCTTTCTTT.

The chain joins TRBV29-1 to TRBJ2-4; possibly TRBD2 for D (7 bases). Germline CDR1 SQVTM, CDR2 ANQGSEA. The CDR3 has 14 residues. Trimming removed 4 bases from V and 2 bases from J, with 12 bases in between. The CDR3 coding sequence is TGCAGCGTTGCGAAGGGGGGGACCAAAAACATTCAGTACTTC. This sequence encodes CSVAKGGTKNIQYF.

This clone was picked up one time. This chain connects TRBV28 to TRBJ2-7, with a tentative D call TRBD1 (6 bases). Germline lookup yields CDR1 MDHEN and CDR2 SYDVKM. Trimming removed 9 bases from V and 5 bases from J, with 17 bases in between. The CDR3 is 13 residues long. In DNA, the CDR3 is TGTGCCAGTCTAAAACAGGGATTAAACGAGCAGTACGTC. Protein product: CASLKQGLNEQYV.

The rearrangement links TRBV6-1 to TRBJ1-2; D unclear. Germline CDR1 is MNHNS and CDR2 is SASEGT. Trimming took 2 bases from V and 7 from J, leaving 8 bases between them. The CDR3 loop spans 12 amino acids. CDR3 nucleotide sequence: TGTGCCAGCAGTGAACCCACACGTGGCTACACCTTC. As protein: CASSEPTRGYTF.

V is TRBV6-4 and J is TRBJ2-7; D is ambiguous. Germline V CDR1 and CDR2: MRHNA, SNTAGT. Trimming left V 3 bases short and J 5 bases short, with 11 bases between. This CDR3 contains 13 residues. CDR3 sequence (DNA): TGTGCCAGCAGTGAGTCGGCAGGCGACGAGCAGTACTTC. This gives the protein CASSESAGDEQYF.

The sample holds a few counts of this clone. The gene calls are TRBV30 and TRBJ1-1; D not resolved. The germline V gene has CDR1 GTSNPN and CDR2 SVGIG (reference sequence). With 6 bases removed from V and 1 base from J, the gap between germline ends came to 9 bases. The CDR3 totals 12 residues. CDR3 residues: CACQNRNTEAFF. CDR3 bases: TGTGCCTGCCAAAACAGGAACACTGAAGCTTTCTTT.

Notes on this clone: Sequence at one end of the junction differs from germline and may be a read error. The CDR3 region is CARSQGGGRSTGELFF. The CDR3 nucleotides are TGTGCCCGCAGCCAAGGGGGGGGGCGGAGCACCGGGGAGCTGTTTTTT. V and J are TRBV3-1 (or the pseudogene TRBV3-2) and TRBJ2-2; TRBD2 is a possible D gene (7 bases). Germline V gene data show CDR1 as LGHDT and CDR2 as YNNKEL (reference sequence). The CDR3 consists of 16 residues.

Comment on this clone: The junction differs from germline at one of its ends, possibly a read error. The chain joins TRBV11-2 to TRBJ1-5, with a weak D call TRBD1 (5 bases). Per germline, CDR1 SGHAT and CDR2 FQNNGV. This CDR3 region has 17 residues. CDR3 DNA: TGTGCCAGCAGCTTAGAGGGGGGAAACTTTCAAGGATCAGCCCCAGCATTT. Translating gives CASSLEGGNFQGSAPAF.